The text below deals with one T cell receptor beta chain. Its antigen target is currently unknown. Base qualities were left out, and no much larger clone turns up one base away. The V and J ends are trimmed by 0 bases and 3 bases, leaving 10 bases between them. CDR1 and CDR2 are read off the germline V gene as SGHDT and YYEEEE. From the cysteine through the phenylalanine, the CDR3 covers 14 amino acids. The retained sequence is limited to the CDR3, 42 bases, with the frame set at the first base. This sample stems from a study of CD8 T cells in ankylosing spondylitis (TCRdb year 2017). Background on the whole study: The study set out to find disease-linked TCR variants by profiling T cell receptor beta repertoires in ankylosing spondylitis patients and healthy donors. In total, the full study cohort was made up of 108 healthy donors and about two dozen ankylosing spondylitis patients. Peripheral blood samples were taken, and synovial fluid was additionally collected from ankylosing spondylitis patients. The paper's findings and limits, for the study overall: A TCR beta motif of eight highly homologous amino acid variants appeared characteristic of blood from ankylosing spondylitis patients. The disease-linked clones were reported to be significantly enriched in matched synovial fluid samples from ankylosing spondylitis patients. A CD8+ phenotype was shown by the disease-linked clones, which were found at relatively low frequencies in peripheral blood. Some of the motif variants had been reported before in the synovial fluid and blood of reactive arthritis patients, a finding that suggests common disease-initiation mechanisms.

The data were produced on an Illumina HiSeq 2500. Quantitative 5'-RACE with molecular barcodes was used to prepare TCR beta libraries. The study's own analysis went as follows. Disease-linked TCR variants were identified with a new computational method built on a probabilistic model of VDJ rearrangement. Starting from the raw public reads, TCRdb applied fastp trimming at Q25, assembled clones with MiXCR and retained in-frame beta chains. Records with the same CDR3 protein are collapsed into one entry carrying the most frequent genes and DNA. The V and J calls, along with clone size, are taken from TCRdb and not from the paper's own processing. Within this sample are 200,000 to 250,000 distinct CDR3 sequences, with around 17% of them counted one time only. The ten largest clonotypes hold roughly 46% of the sample.

Specimen: blood, either unsorted or a sorted T cell fraction (not recorded which). The clonotype comes from a male donor with ankylosing spondylitis. Recombination joined TRBV5-6 with TRBJ2-7, with the D gene not clear enough to name. The CDR3 protein: CASSLGTADYEQYF. The bases read TGTGCCAGCAGCTTGGGAACAGCCGACTACGAGCAGTACTTC.